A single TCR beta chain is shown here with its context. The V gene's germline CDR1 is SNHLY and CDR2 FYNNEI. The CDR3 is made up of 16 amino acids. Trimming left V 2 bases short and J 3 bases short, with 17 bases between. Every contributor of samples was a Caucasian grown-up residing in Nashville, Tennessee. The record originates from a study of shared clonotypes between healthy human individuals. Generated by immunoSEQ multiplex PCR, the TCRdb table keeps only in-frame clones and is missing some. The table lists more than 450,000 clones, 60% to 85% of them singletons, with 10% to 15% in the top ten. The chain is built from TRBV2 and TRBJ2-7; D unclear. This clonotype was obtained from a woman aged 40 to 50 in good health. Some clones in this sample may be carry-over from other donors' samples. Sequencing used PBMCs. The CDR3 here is CASSESGARSLYEQYF. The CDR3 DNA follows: TGTGCCAGCAGTGAAAGTGGAGCTAGGTCCCTCTACGAGCAGTACTTC.